Shown below are 10 T cell receptor beta chains from a single sample sequenced in a study of blood T cells in healthy people across ages. The second PCR ran about 6 to 11 cycles with a sample-barcoded 5' primer and J-beta primers. TCRdb itself ran the 5' RACE reads through MiXCR, one entry per CDR3 protein. The sample consists of 650,000 to 800,000 distinct CDR3 sequences, roughly 44% of them appearing once. Material: blood. The receptors were sampled from a man between 60 and 75 years old in good health.

As to this clonotype: One end of the junction does not line up with germline, which may come from a read error. The rearrangement links TRBV6-1 to TRBJ2-5; no clear D. In germline, CDR1 is MNHNS, CDR2 SASEGT. This CDR3 has 12 residues. The CDR3 DNA reads as TGTGCCAGCAGGGAAGAACCAAAACCCCAGTACTTC. Amino acid sequence: CASREEPKPQYF.

Remarks on this clonotype: This may be a read error, as it is one base from a much larger clone. The chain uses TRBV12-3 or TRBV12-4 and TRBJ2-1; D remains ambiguous. The CDR3 spans 11 residues. CDR3 amino acids: CTSSIVNEQFF. The DNA for the CDR3 is TGTACCAGCTCAATCGTCAATGAGCAGTTCTTC.

This chain uses TRBV3-1 with TRBJ2-3; no reliable D call. Germline assignment: CDR1 LGHDT and CDR2 YNNKEL (reference sequence). The V end was cut by 5 bases, the J end by 4 bases, with 16 bases between. This CDR3 is 15 amino acids long. The CDR3 loop reads CASSSQGFFPDTQYF. CDR3 DNA: TGTGCCAGCAGCTCGCAAGGGTTCTTCCCAGATACGCAGTATTTT.

The V call is TRBV10-3, the J call TRBJ2-3; D may correspond to TRBD1 or TRBD2 (5 bases each). In germline, CDR1 is ENHRY, CDR2 SYGVKD. This CDR3 is 14 amino acids long. V was trimmed by 9 bases and J by 5 bases, leaving 18 bases between them. CDR3 protein: CAIQERGARDTQYF. CDR3 nucleotide sequence: TGTGCCATACAGGAGAGGGGAGCGAGAGATACGCAGTATTTT.

The gene calls are TRBV7-9 and TRBJ2-5; D is unclear. The CDR3 contains 16 residues. The germline V and J ends were trimmed by 0 bases and 5 bases, with 16 bases remaining between them. Germline CDR1 reads SEHNR; CDR2 reads FQNEAQ (reference sequence). The CDR3 region has the DNA TGTGCCAGCAGCTTAGCTCGCGGCCTGGAGTGGGAGACCCAGTACTTC. It is translated as CASSLARGLEWETQYF. Full variable domain (rest looked up from reference TRBV7-9 and TRBJ2-5): DTGVSQNPRHKITKRGQNVTFRCDPISEHNRLYWYRQTLGQGPEFLTYFQNEAQLEKSRLLSDRFSAERPKGSFSTLEIQRTEQGDSAMYLCASSLARGLEWETQYFGPGTRLLVL.

This chain joins TRBV3-1 and TRBJ2-4, with a possible D match to TRBD2 (6 bases). The J call may be faulty, since TRBJ2-5 better matches the DNA end. Per the germline V gene, CDR1 is LGHDT and CDR2 is YNNKEL (reference sequence). The CDR3 runs 15 residues. The CDR3 nucleotides are TGTGCCAGCAGCCAAGTGTGGGGGGACTGGGAGACCCAGTACTTC. It encodes CASSQVWGDWETQYF.

About this clonotype itself: A much larger clonotype is one base distant, so this may be a read error. The chain joins TRBV29-1 to TRBJ2-5; D is perhaps TRBD2 (6 bases). CDR1 is SQVTM and CDR2 is ANQGSEA in the germline V gene. The V end was cut by 6 bases, the J end by 2 bases, with 16 bases between. CDR3 length equals 14 residues. CDR3: CSVAGPAEQETQYF. DNA of the CDR3: TGCAGCGTCGCGGGACCAGCGGAACAAGAGACCCAGTACTTC.

Remarks on this clonotype: It may be a read error: a sequence one base away is much more abundant. The chain is built from TRBV29-1 and TRBJ2-7; TRBD1 agrees at 11 bases. The CDR3 has 14 residues. Germline assignment: CDR1 SQVTM and CDR2 ANQGSEA. V trimming: 4 bases; J trimming: 0 bases; junction bases outside the gene matches: 2. CDR3 sequence: CSVAGTGGSYEQYF. In DNA form, the CDR3 reads TGCAGCGTTGCCGGGACAGGGGGCTCCTACGAGCAGTACTTC.

The rearrangement uses TRBV18 and TRBJ1-1; 9 bases match TRBD1. The trim removed 2 bases at V and 0 bases at J, leaving 7 bases unmatched. CDR3 length: 17 amino acids. The germline V gene encodes CDR1 KGHSH and CDR2 LQKENI. CDR3 DNA sequence: TGTGCCAGCTCACCATATACAGGGGGCCAAGTGAACACTGAAGCTTTCTTT. This codes for CASSPYTGGQVNTEAFF.

The chain links TRBV29-1 to TRBJ2-2; D remains unclear. Germline V gives CDR1 SQVTM, CDR2 ANQGSEA. The CDR3 is made up of 11 amino acids. Trimming removed 3 bases at V and 13 bases at J, with 12 bases between. The DNA for the CDR3 is TGCAGCGTTGATAGTGGGCTTGGGCTGTTTTTT. Its translation is CSVDSGLGLFF.